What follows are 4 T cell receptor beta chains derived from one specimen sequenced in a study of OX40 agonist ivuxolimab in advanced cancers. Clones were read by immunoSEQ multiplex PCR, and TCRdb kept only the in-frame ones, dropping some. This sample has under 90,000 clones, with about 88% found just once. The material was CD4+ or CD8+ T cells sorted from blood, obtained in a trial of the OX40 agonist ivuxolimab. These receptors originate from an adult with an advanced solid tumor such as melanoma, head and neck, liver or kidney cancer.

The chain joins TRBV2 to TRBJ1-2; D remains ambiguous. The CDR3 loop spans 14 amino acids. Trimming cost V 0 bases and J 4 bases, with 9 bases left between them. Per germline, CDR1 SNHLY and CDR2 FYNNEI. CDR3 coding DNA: TGTGCCAGCAGTGAAGCCCCCGGACCCTATGGCTACACCTTC. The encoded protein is CASSEAPGPYGYTF.

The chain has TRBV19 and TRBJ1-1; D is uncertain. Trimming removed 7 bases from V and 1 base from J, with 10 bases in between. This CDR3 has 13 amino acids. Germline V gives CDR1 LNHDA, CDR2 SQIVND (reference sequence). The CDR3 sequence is CASNPERNTEAFF. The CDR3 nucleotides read TGTGCCAGTAACCCCGAGAGGAACACTGAAGCTTTCTTT.

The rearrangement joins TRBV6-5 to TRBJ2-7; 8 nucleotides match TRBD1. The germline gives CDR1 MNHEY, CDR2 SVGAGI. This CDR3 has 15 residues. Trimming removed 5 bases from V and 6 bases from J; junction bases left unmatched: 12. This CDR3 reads CASSLYQGAYGEQYF. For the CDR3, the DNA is TGTGCCAGCAGTCTTTACCAGGGGGCGTACGGCGAGCAGTACTTC.

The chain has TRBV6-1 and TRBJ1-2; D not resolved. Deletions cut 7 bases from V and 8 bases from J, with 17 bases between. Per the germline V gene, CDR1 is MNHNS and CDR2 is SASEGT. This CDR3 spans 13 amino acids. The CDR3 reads CASNSPPTRGYTF. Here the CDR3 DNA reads TGTGCCAGCAACAGCCCCCCTACGAGGGGCTACACCTTC.